These 4 T cell receptor beta chains came from one sample sequenced in a study of vaccination and CD4 T cells after COVID-19. These receptors' antigens are unknown. The time point is: late sampling 161 to 241 days after vaccination in three convalescent patients. Described treatment: approximately 10-day PBMC culture with coronavirus spike peptide pools or control peptides (ViraFEST assay). The Oncomine TCR Beta short-read assay sequenced DNA from cultured CD4+ T cells. TCRdb re-called the PCR reads with MiXCR, one entry per CDR3 protein. Of around 16,000 distinct CDR3 sequences in the sample, just under 55% were seen once. The sample in question was CD4+ T cells from blood, cultured in vitro, obtained about 7 months after SARS-CoV-2 vaccination. The source is a human donor who had recovered from COVID-19.

The chain links TRBV7-9 to TRBJ1-1; D is possibly TRBD1 (5 bases). Per germline, CDR1 SEHNR and CDR2 FQNEAQ (reference sequence). The CDR3 runs to 13 residues. Trimming removed 5 bases from V and 12 bases from J, with 19 bases in between. The CDR3 protein is CASSPEPGTRSFF. The CDR3 region has the DNA TGTGCCAGCAGCCCCGAGCCGGGGACGAGGTCTTTCTTT.

The sample holds a few counts of this clonotype. The V and J genes are TRBV6-1 and TRBJ2-1; D not resolved. With 11 bases removed from V and 6 bases from J, the gap between germline ends came to 8 bases. The germline V gene encodes CDR1 MNHNS and CDR2 SASEGT. This CDR3 has 10 residues. CDR3 bases: TGTGCCTCCGGGTCCAATGAGCAGTTCTTC. Translating it yields CASGSNEQFF.

The chain couples TRBV15 to TRBJ2-7, with 10 bases identical to TRBD1. The germline V gene has CDR1 LNHNV and CDR2 YYDKDF (reference sequence). The CDR3 extends over 18 amino acids. Losses at the gene ends were 0 bases for V and 5 bases for J; bases not matched to a gene: 13. This CDR3 is CATSREVAGTGVGDEQYF. CDR3 sequence (DNA): TGTGCCACCAGCAGAGAGGTCGCCGGGACAGGGGTGGGGGACGAGCAGTACTTC. The full variable domain, in which reference TRBV15 and TRBJ2-7 provide the parts outside the CDR3, is DAMVIQNPRYQVTQFGKPVTLSCSQTLNHNVMYWYQQKSSQAPKLLFHYYDKDFNNEADTPDNFQSRRPNTSFCFLDIRSPGLGDTAMYLCATSREVAGTGVGDEQYFGPGTRLTVT.

This chain uses TRBV7-2 with TRBJ2-6; TRBD2 is a possible D gene (6 bases). This CDR3 has 16 residues. Trimming left V 5 bases short and J 4 bases short, with 15 bases between. The germline V gene has CDR1 SGHTA and CDR2 FQGNSA. The CDR3 DNA follows: TGTGCCAGCAGCCCTCCTGGGGGGATCGGGGCCAACGTCCTGACTTTC. It encodes CASSPPGGIGANVLTF.